This TCR beta chain comes out of a study of shared clonotypes between healthy human individuals. This CDR3 is 14 amino acids long. V shed 3 bases and J 6 bases; nucleotides not matched to a gene: 5. Germline CDR1 reads SGDLS; CDR2 reads YYNGEE. With respect to this clone: The antigen remains unidentified.

Study results and caveats: Rarefaction demonstrated incomplete sorted-subset sequencing despite large depth. Only blood was sampled; tissue repertoires likely differ. The genetic and exposure-history diversity represented was limited by few donors.

DNA at 200 ng, 25,000 to 35,000 T cell genomes, went into sorted-subset replicate PCRs. Libraries were prepared by immunoSEQ multiplex PCR; TCRdb keeps only in-frame clonotypes and omits some of them. Of about 2.3 million clones listed, more than 80% are singletons. The specimen sequenced was naive CD4+ T cells from PBMCs. Subset specified: CD45RA+ positively selected. The chain joins TRBV9 to TRBJ2-1; 8 bases are a match to TRBD2. The TCR was taken from a man aged 18 to 35 in good health. Some clones in this sample may be carry-over from other donors' samples. DNA for the CDR3: TGTGCCAGCAGCGCCCTAACTAGCGGCAATGAGCAGTTCTTC. It specifies CASSALTSGNEQFF.